The clone carrying this TCR beta chain has only one observation. Its specificity is unknown. This record comes from a study of T cell responses to AZD1222 COVID-19 vaccine. General study points: Vaccination with two AZD1222 doses was followed by a rise in Spike-specific TCR breadth and depth. The donors showed a predominance of white British ancestry and of females, with possible underestimation of clonal diversity.

The data were produced by immunoSEQ multiplex PCR, yet TCRdb's version contains in-frame clones alone and is incomplete. The table lists more than 70,000 clones, less than 90% of them singletons, with around 5% in the top ten. The V end was cut by 3 bases, the J end by 6 bases, with 7 bases between. The CDR3 runs to 12 residues. In germline, CDR1 is SGHRS, CDR2 YFSETQ. The chain has TRBV5-1 and TRBJ2-1; D gene unclear. The receptor comes from an adult who received the AZD1222 COVID-19 vaccine. Sequenced material: peripheral blood, taken 28 days after the second AZD1222 dose. The CDR3 loop is CASSSQSNEQFF. In nucleotides, the CDR3 is TGCGCCAGCAGCTCACAAAGCAATGAGCAGTTCTTC.